This T cell receptor (beta chain) was identified in a study of OX40 agonist ivuxolimab in advanced cancers. Overall study context: The patients received agonistic anti-OX40 (CD134) antibody ivuxolimab. Enrollees could have had prior anti-PD-1, anti-PD-L1 or anti-CTLA-4 therapy, which more than 30% had received. Points from the study as a whole: The antigen specificity of the peripheral T cells (those that were expanded) was not determined. Within 6 weeks, CD4+ and CD8+ blood T cells expanded clonally at 0.1 to 3.0 mg/kg.

Details on this clone: Its antigen is not known.

The CDR3 length is 14 residues. Looked up from germline, CDR1 is SGHVS and CDR2 is FNYEAQ. V gave up 4 bases and J gave up 9 bases; unmatched junction bases: 8. The assay was immunoSEQ multiplex PCR, and TCRdb's table has in-frame clones only and misses some. The sample has about 82,000 clones; approximately 86% are singletons. The chain recombines TRBV7-6 with TRBJ2-1, with TRBD2 matching 8 bases. Sequenced here: CD4+ or CD8+ T cells sorted from blood, sampled in a trial of the OX40 agonist ivuxolimab. The clonotype comes from an adult with an advanced solid tumor such as melanoma, head and neck, liver or kidney cancer. The CDR3 DNA reads as TGTGCCAGCAGCTCGGGACTAGAAGAAACTGAGCAGTTCTTC. Its translation is CASSSGLEETEQFF.